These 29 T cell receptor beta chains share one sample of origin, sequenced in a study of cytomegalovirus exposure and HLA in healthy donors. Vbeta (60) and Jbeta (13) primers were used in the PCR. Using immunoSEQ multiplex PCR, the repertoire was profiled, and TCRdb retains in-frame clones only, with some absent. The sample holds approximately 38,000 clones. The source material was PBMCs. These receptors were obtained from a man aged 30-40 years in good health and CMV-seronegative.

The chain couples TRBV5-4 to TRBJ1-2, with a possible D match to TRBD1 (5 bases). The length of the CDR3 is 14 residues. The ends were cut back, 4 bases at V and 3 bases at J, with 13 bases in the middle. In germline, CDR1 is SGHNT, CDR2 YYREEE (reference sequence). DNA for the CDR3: TGTGCCAGCAGCCCAGGACACCAAGACTATGGCTACACCTTC. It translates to CASSPGHQDYGYTF.

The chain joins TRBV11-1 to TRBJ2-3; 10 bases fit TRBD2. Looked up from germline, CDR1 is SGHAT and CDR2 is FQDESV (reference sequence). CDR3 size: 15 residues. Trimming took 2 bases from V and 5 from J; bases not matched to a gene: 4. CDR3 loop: CASSLRTSGVDTQYF. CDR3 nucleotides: TGTGCCAGCAGCTTAAGGACTAGCGGAGTAGATACGCAGTATTTT. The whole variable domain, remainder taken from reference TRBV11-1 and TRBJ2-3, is EAEVAQSPRYKITEKSQAVAFWCDPISGHATLYWYRQILGQGPELLVQFQDESVVDDSQLPKDRFSAERLKGVDSTLKIQPAELGDSAMYLCASSLRTSGVDTQYFGPGTRLTVL.

CDR3 DNA: TGCGCCAGCAGCCAAGGGTCACAGAGCTCTGGAAACACCATATATTTT. Translated, it gives CASSQGSQSSGNTIYF. The chain links TRBV4-1 to TRBJ1-3; D gene uncertain. Germline V gives CDR1 MGHRA, CDR2 YSYEKL. The V gene lost 1 base and the J gene lost 0 bases, with 10 bases spanning the gap. The CDR3 spans 16 residues.

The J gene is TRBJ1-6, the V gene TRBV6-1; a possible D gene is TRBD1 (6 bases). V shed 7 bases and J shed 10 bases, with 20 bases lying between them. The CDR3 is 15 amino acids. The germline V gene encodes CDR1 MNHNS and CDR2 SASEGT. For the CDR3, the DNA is TGTGCCAGCACCGAACGGGGTGGGAGGGGGTCACCCCTCCACTTT. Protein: CASTERGGRGSPLHF.

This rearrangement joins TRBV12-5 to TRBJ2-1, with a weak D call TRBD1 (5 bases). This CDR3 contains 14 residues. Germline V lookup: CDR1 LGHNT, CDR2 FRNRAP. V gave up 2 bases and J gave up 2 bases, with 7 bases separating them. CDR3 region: CASGLLQAYNEQFF. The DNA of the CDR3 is TGTGCTAGTGGTTTGCTACAGGCCTACAATGAGCAGTTCTTC. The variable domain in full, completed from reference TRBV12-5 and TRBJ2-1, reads DARVTQTPRHKVTEMGQEVTMRCQPILGHNTVFWYRQTMMQGLELLAYFRNRAPLDDSGMPKDRFSAEMPDATLATLKIQPSEPRDSAVYFCASGLLQAYNEQFFGPGTRLTVL.

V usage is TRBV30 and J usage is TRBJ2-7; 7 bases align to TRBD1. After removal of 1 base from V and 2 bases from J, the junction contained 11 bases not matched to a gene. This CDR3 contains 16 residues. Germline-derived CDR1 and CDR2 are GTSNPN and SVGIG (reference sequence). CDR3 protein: CAWSGRDSPRPYEQYF. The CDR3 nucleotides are TGTGCCTGGAGTGGAAGGGACAGTCCAAGGCCCTACGAGCAGTACTTC.

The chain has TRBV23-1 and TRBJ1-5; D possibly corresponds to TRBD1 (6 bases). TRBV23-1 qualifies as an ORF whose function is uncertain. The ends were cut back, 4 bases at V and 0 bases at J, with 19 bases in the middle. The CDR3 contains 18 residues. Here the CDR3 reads CASSLPDRTDYSNQPQHF. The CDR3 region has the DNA TGCGCCAGCAGTCTCCCCGACAGGACAGACTATAGCAATCAGCCCCAGCATTTT.

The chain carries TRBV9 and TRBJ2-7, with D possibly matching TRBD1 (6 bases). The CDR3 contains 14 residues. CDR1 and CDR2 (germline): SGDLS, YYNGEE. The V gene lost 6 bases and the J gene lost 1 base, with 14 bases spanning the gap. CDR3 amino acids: CASTPGDRSYEQYF. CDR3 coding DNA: TGTGCCAGCACCCCGGGCGACAGGTCCTACGAGCAGTACTTC.

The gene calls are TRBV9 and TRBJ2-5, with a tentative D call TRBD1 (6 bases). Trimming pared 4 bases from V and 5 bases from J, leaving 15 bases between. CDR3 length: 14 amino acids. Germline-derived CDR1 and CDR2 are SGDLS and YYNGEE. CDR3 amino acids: CASSPNTGRETQYF. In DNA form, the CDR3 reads TGTGCCAGCAGCCCCAATACAGGGCGTGAGACCCAGTACTTC.

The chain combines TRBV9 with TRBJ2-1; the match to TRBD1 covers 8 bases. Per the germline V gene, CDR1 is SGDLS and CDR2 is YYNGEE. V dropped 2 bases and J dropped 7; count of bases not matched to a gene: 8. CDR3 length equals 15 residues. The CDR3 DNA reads TGTGCCAGCAGCGTGAAGGACAGGGAGAGGAATGAGCAGTTCTTC. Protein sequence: CASSVKDRERNEQFF.

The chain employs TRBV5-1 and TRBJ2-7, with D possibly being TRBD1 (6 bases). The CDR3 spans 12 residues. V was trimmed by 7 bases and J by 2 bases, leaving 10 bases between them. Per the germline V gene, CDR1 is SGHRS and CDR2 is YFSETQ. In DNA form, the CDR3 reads TGCGCCAGCCAGGACAGCACCTACGAGCAGTACTTC. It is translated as CASQDSTYEQYF.

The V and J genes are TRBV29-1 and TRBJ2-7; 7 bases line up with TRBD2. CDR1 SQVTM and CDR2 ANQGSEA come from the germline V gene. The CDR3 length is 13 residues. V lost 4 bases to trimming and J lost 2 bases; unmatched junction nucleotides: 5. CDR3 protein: CSVGGGLTYEQYF. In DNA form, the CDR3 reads TGCAGCGTTGGGGGGGGGTTGACCTACGAGCAGTACTTC.

The CDR3 coding sequence is TGTGCCAGCGGAAGGGGCTACGAGCAGTACTTC. This sequence encodes CASGRGYEQYF. The chain is built from TRBV25-1 and TRBJ2-7, with D possibly matching TRBD1 (5 bases). The CDR3 is 11 amino acids. Between the trimmed V and J ends, which lost 8 bases and 3 bases, there was a span of 8 bases. Germline V gene data show CDR1 as MGHDK and CDR2 as SYGVNS.

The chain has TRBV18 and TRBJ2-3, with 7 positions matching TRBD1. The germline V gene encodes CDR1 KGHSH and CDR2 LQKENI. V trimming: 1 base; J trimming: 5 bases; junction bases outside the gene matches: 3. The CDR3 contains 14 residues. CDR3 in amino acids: CASSPRTGGDTQYF. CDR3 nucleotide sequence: TGTGCCAGCTCACCACGGACAGGAGGAGATACGCAGTATTTT.

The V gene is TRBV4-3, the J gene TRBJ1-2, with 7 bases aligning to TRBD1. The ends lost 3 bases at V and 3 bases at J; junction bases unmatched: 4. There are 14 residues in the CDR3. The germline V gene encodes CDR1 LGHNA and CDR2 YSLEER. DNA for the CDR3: TGCGCCAGCAGCCAGGAACAGGGGTACTATGGCTACACCTTC. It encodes CASSQEQGYYGYTF.

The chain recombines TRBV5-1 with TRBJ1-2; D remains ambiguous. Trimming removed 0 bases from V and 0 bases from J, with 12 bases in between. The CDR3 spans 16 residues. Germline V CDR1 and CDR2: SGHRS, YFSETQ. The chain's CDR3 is CASSLGGVSANYGYTF. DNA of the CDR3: TGCGCCAGCAGCTTGGGTGGTGTCAGCGCTAACTATGGCTACACCTTC. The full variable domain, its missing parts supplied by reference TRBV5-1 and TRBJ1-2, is KAGVTQTPRYLIKTRGQQVTLSCSPISGHRSVSWYQQTPGQGLQFLFEYFSETQRNKGNFPGRFSGRQFSNSRSEMNVSTLELGDSALYLCASSLGGVSANYGYTFGSGTRLTVV.

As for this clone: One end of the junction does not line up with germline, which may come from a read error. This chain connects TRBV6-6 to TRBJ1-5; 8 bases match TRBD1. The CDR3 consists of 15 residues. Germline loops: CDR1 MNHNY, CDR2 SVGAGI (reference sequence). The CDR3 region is CVSSDPDRVRQPQHF. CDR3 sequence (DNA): TGTGTCAGCAGTGACCCGGACAGGGTTCGCCAGCCCCAGCATTTT.

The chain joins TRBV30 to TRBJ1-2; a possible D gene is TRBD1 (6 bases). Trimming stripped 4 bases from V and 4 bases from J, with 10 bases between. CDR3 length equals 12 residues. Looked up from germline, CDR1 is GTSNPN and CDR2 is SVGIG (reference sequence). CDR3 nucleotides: TGTGCCTGGACCTACAGGGCCTATGGCTACACCTTC. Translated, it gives CAWTYRAYGYTF.

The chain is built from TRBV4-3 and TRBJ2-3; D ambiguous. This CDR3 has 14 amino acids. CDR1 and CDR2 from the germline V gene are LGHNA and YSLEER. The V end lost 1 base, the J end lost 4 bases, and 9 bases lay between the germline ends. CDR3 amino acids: CASSQGSWADTQYF. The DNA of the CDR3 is TGCGCCAGCAGCCAAGGGAGTTGGGCAGATACGCAGTATTTT.

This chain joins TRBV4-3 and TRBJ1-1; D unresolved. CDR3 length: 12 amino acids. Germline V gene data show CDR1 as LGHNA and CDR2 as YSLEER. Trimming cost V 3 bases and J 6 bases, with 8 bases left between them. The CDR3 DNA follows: TGCGCCAGCAGCCAGTTCGGTGCTGAAGCTTTCTTT. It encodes CASSQFGAEAFF.

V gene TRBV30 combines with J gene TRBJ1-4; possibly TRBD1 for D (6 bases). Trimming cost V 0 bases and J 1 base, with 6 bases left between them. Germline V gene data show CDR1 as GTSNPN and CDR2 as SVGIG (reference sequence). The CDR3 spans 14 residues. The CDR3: CAWSVGGTNEKLFF. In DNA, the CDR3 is TGTGCCTGGAGTGTAGGGGGAACTAATGAAAAACTGTTTTTT.

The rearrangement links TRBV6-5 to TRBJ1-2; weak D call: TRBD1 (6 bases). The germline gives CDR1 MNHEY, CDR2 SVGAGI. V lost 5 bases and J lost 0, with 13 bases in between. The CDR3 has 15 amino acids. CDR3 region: CASSRNREANYGYTF. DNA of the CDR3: TGTGCCAGCAGTCGTAACAGGGAAGCTAACTATGGCTACACCTTC.

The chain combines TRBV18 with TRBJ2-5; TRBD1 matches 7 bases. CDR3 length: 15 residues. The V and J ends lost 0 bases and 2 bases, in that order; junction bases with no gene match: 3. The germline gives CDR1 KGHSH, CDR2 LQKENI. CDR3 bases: TGTGCCAGCTCACCACCAGGGGGCCGACAAGAGACCCAGTACTTC. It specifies CASSPPGGRQETQYF.

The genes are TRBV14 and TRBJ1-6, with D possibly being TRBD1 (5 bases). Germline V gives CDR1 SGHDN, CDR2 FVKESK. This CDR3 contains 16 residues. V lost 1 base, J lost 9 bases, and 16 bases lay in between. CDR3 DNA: TGTGCCAGCAGCCAAGGGGCAGGGACGGGAGGTTCACCCCTCCACTTT. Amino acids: CASSQGAGTGGSPLHF.

The CDR3, as DNA: TGTGCCAGCAGTTTTGGGCGTCGGACCGGGGAGCTGTTTTTT. Its translation: CASSFGRRTGELFF. This chain uses TRBV27 with TRBJ2-2; unclear D gene. The CDR3 sequence is 14 residues long. The germline V and J ends were trimmed by 3 bases and 5 bases, with 10 bases remaining between them. Germline V gene sequence: CDR1 MNHEY, CDR2 SMNVEV (reference sequence).

The CDR3 loop reads CASSTTGNSNYGYTF. The CDR3 DNA is TGTGCCAGTAGTACAACAGGGAACTCTAACTATGGCTACACCTTC. This chain connects TRBV19 to TRBJ1-2; weak D call: TRBD1 (6 bases). The length of the CDR3 is 15 residues. V lost 4 bases to trimming and J lost 0 bases, with 12 bases between them. Germline V CDR1 and CDR2: LNHDA, SQIVND (reference sequence). The full variable domain, in which reference TRBV19 and TRBJ1-2 provide the parts outside the CDR3, is DGGITQSPKYLFRKEGQNVTLSCEQNLNHDAMYWYRQDPGQGLRLIYYSQIVNDFQKGDIAEGYSVSREKKESFPLTVTSAQKNPTAFYLCASSTTGNSNYGYTFGSGTRLTVV.

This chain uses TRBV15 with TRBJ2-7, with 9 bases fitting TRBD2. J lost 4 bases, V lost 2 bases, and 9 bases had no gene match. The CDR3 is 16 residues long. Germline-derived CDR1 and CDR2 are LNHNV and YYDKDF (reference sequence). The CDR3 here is CATSRYPLTSGYEQYF. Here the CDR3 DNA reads TGTGCCACCAGCAGATATCCCCTGACTAGCGGATACGAGCAGTACTTC. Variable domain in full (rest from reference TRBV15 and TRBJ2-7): DAMVIQNPRYQVTQFGKPVTLSCSQTLNHNVMYWYQQKSSQAPKLLFHYYDKDFNNEADTPDNFQSRRPNTSFCFLDIRSPGLGDTAMYLCATSRYPLTSGYEQYFGPGTRLTVT.

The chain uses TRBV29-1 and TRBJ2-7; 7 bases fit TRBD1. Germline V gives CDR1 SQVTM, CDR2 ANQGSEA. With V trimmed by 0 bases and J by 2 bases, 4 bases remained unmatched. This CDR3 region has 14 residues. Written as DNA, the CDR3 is TGCAGCGTTGAAGAAGGGGACAGAGCCTACGAGCAGTACTTC. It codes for CSVEEGDRAYEQYF.

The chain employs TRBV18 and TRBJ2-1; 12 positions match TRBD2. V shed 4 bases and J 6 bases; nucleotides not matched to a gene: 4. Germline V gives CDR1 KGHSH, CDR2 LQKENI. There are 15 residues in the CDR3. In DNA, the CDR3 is TGTGCCAGCTCACGGGGACTAGCGGGCACCAATGAGCAGTTCTTC. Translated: CASSRGLAGTNEQFF.